This TCR beta chain is drawn from a study of PD-L1 blockade in urothelial cancer. Noted time point: pretreatment peripheral blood. Germline trimming cut 0 bases from V and 0 bases from J; bases unmatched to any gene: 5. Germline CDR1 reads LGHNA; CDR2 reads YSLEER. The CDR3 spans 16 residues. Spike-ins of synthetic TCR analog templates went into each PCR. The data were produced by immunoSEQ multiplex PCR, yet TCRdb's version contains in-frame clones alone and is incomplete. The table has 90,000 or so clones, about 90% seen once. Material: PBMCs, obtained around atezolizumab (anti-PD-L1) treatment. The V gene is TRBV4-3, the J gene TRBJ2-7; 7 bases agree with TRBD2. This TCR came from a man aged 55 to 70 with urothelial cancer. The CDR3: CASSQDAGGSSYEQYF. The CDR3 bases are TGCGCCAGCAGCCAAGATGCGGGCGGGAGCTCCTACGAGCAGTACTTC.